This T cell receptor beta chain is drawn from a study of blood T cell repertoires in COVID-19. Across the whole study: COVID-19 samples, acute and convalescent, were from the United States, Italy and Spain. T cells, B-cell-depleted T cells, or PBMCs supplied cDNA or gDNA.

Original analysis: Nucleated cell number was recorded as an estimate derived from reference gene primer amplification. Data came from immunoSEQ multiplex PCR; TCRdb stores just in-frame clones and leaves some out. V, J and clone size were drawn from that table, and D and trimming were deduced from the DNA. The sample lists nearly 300,000 clones, around 85% occurring once. V trimming: 5 bases; J trimming: 3 bases; junction bases outside the gene matches: 8. Germline V gives CDR1 SNHLY, CDR2 FYNNEI. The CDR3 is made up of 16 amino acids. The specimen sequenced was peripheral blood. This clonotype was obtained from a human donor with COVID-19, enrolled during active disease. The donor label of this sample is uncertain. This chain uses TRBV2 with TRBJ2-3; TRBD2 agrees at 10 bases. The CDR3 spells CASSLAGLARTDTQYF. The DNA for the CDR3 is TGTGCCAGCAGTCTGGCGGGACTAGCGAGGACAGATACGCAGTATTTT.